One TCR beta chain is described in this entry. Naive CD8 cells lacked CD45RO and underwent positive selection for CCR7, leaving out terminally differentiated effector memory CD45RA+ cells. Evenly divided among several immunoSEQ plates was the genomic DNA of each subset. Clones were sequenced by immunoSEQ multiplex PCR, and TCRdb holds only the in-frame ones, with some missing. The data show a few million clones, with 93% seen just once and about 1.7% held by the top ten. The data belong to a study of shared clonotypes between healthy human individuals. The CDR3 sequence is 17 residues long. Trimming took off 0 bases at V and 0 bases at J, with 12 bases between the two ends. Germline V gene data show CDR1 as LGHNA and CDR2 as YSLEER.

V gene TRBV4-3 combines with J gene TRBJ2-1; D uncertain. This TCR was sampled from a man between 18 and 29 years old in good health. Some clones in this sample may be carry-over from other donors' samples. The source material was naive CD8+ T cells from PBMCs. In DNA form, the CDR3 reads TGCGCCAGCAGCCAAGATCCCCTGGAAACCTCCTACAATGAGCAGTTCTTC. Its translation: CASSQDPLETSYNEQFF.